Presented here are 21 T cell receptor beta chains from one specimen sequenced in a study of T cells after yellow fever vaccination. TCRdb re-analysed the 5' RACE reads in MiXCR, keeping a single row per CDR3 protein. There are hundreds of thousands of distinct CDR3 sequences in the sample; less than 25% occur only once, and about 16% lies in the top ten. The material was PBMCs, obtained roughly 20 days after the first yellow fever vaccination. The source of these receptors is a man between 18 and 35 years old who received the YFV17D yellow fever vaccine.

The V call is TRBV5-1, the J call TRBJ2-7; 7 positions agree with TRBD1. CDR3 length equals 14 residues. Germline lookup yields CDR1 SGHRS and CDR2 YFSETQ. J gave up 6 bases and V 2 bases, and 8 bases lay outside the gene matches. The CDR3 DNA reads as TGCGCCAGCAGCTTTAGGGGGCCGTCTGGCGAGCAGTACTTC. Translated: CASSFRGPSGEQYF.

The rearrangement joins TRBV7-2 to TRBJ2-3, with 8 bases identical to TRBD1. Per the germline V gene, CDR1 is SGHTA and CDR2 is FQGNSA. The CDR3 runs to 14 residues. Unmatched junction bases numbered 4, after V lost 7 bases and J lost 1 base. The CDR3 bases are TGTGCCAGCACGCGGGGACAGGGCACAGATACGCAGTATTTT. Amino acid sequence: CASTRGQGTDTQYF.

The chain has TRBV15 and TRBJ1-2; TRBD1 agrees at 7 bases. The germline gives CDR1 LNHNV, CDR2 YYDKDF (reference sequence). J gave up 5 bases and V 6 bases, and 12 bases lay outside the gene matches. The CDR3 spans 15 residues. CDR3 amino acids: CATSLGQDVGYGYTF. CDR3 in DNA: TGTGCCACCAGTCTTGGACAGGACGTAGGATATGGCTACACCTTC.

This clonotype was counted many times. The chain has TRBV15 and TRBJ2-1; the D is unclear. Trimming cost V 9 bases and J 8 bases, with 17 bases left between them. The CDR3 is 13 residues long. Germline lookup yields CDR1 LNHNV and CDR2 YYDKDF (reference sequence). The CDR3 DNA reads as TGTGCCACGAGCGCCTCTACAGCCGATGAGCAGTTCTTC. Protein sequence: CATSASTADEQFF.

This clonotype was counted many times. The chain links TRBV3-1 to TRBJ2-7; 13 bases match TRBD2. The length of the CDR3 is 14 residues. J gave up 5 bases and V 4 bases, and 2 bases lay outside the gene matches. Germline V gives CDR1 LGHDT, CDR2 YNNKEL (reference sequence). CDR3 sequence (DNA): TGTGCCAGCAGCCTAGGACTAGCGGGGGACGAGCAGTACTTC. Amino acid sequence: CASSLGLAGDEQYF.

The chain couples TRBV6-5 to TRBJ1-3; D remains ambiguous. The length of the CDR3 is 12 residues. Trimming took off 8 bases at V and 4 bases at J, with 9 bases between the two ends. Germline V gene lookup returns CDR1 MNHEY and CDR2 SVGAGI. The CDR3 DNA follows: TGTGCCAGCCTTAGTTGGGGAAACACCATATATTTT. This codes for CASLSWGNTIYF.

This clonotype was picked up many times. The chain is built from TRBV5-1 and TRBJ2-3; tentatively, D is TRBD2 (7 bases). There are 17 residues in the CDR3. Per the germline V gene, CDR1 is SGHRS and CDR2 is YFSETQ. V shed 0 bases and J shed 1 base, with 15 bases lying between them. The CDR3, as DNA: TGCGCCAGCAGCTTGGCCACTGGCGGGGGCGGCACAGATACGCAGTATTTT. Residues: CASSLATGGGGTDTQYF.

The chain combines TRBV2 with TRBJ1-5; D is undetermined. Germline V CDR1 and CDR2: SNHLY, FYNNEI. The CDR3 is 16 residues long. The V gene lost 0 bases and the J gene lost 0 bases, with 9 bases spanning the gap. CDR3 DNA sequence: TGTGCCAGCAGTGAAGCGGAAGTAGATAGCAATCAGCCCCAGCATTTT. Its translation: CASSEAEVDSNQPQHF.

This clonotype showed up just a few times. The V call is TRBV6-1, the J call TRBJ2-2; D is possibly TRBD1 (6 bases). The CDR3 runs 14 residues. V dropped 6 bases and J dropped 6 bases, with 14 bases sitting between them. Germline CDR1 reads MNHNS; CDR2 reads SASEGT. CDR3 amino acids: CASSPLQGSGELFF. In DNA form, the CDR3 reads TGTGCCAGCAGCCCGCTACAGGGTTCCGGGGAGCTGTTTTTT.

This clonotype was found a few times. Relative to the germline gene, one junction end is altered; a read error may explain this. The chain combines TRBV10-3 with TRBJ2-5; weak D call: TRBD2 (6 bases). The CDR3 runs to 12 residues. CDR1 is ENHRY and CDR2 is SYGVKD in the germline V gene. CDR3 sequence reads: CAVRGEAETQYF. The CDR3 coding sequence is TGTGCCGTCAGAGGGGAGGCAGAGACCCAGTACTTC.

The CDR3, as DNA: TGTGCCAGCAGTGAATGGGGAGAGGCGGGCACTGAAGCTTTCTTT. It is translated as CASSEWGEAGTEAFF. The chain uses TRBV6-1 and TRBJ1-1; D unclear. V lost 2 bases, J lost 4 bases, and 14 bases lay in between. In germline, CDR1 is MNHNS, CDR2 SASEGT. The CDR3 runs 15 residues.

This clonotype was seen only a few times. V is TRBV7-2 and J is TRBJ1-1; 8 bases line up with TRBD1. The CDR3 extends over 15 amino acids. Germline V gene lookup returns CDR1 SGHTA and CDR2 FQGNSA. V was clipped by 6 bases and J by 3 bases; unmatched bases: 9. CDR3: CASSPRQGSYTEAFF. The CDR3 bases are TGTGCCAGCAGTCCGAGACAGGGGTCTTACACTGAAGCTTTCTTT. Drawing the rest from reference TRBV7-2 and TRBJ1-1, the complete variable domain is GAGVSQSPSNKVTEKGKDVELRCDPISGHTALYWYRQSLGQGLEFLIYFQGNSAPDKSGLPSDRFSAERTGGSVSTLTIQRTQQEDSAVYLCASSPRQGSYTEAFFGQGTRLTVV.

CDR3 sequence: CASSYSRTRPGPDTQYF. The CDR3 DNA follows: TGTGCCAGCAGTTACTCGAGGACCCGCCCGGGCCCTGATACGCAGTATTTT. This chain connects TRBV6-2 or TRBV6-3 to TRBJ2-3; D is ambiguous. V was pared by 0 bases and J by 6 bases, with 19 bases between. CDR1 is MNHEY, CDR2 SVGEGT, per germline. CDR3 length: 17 amino acids.

The chain joins TRBV5-1 to TRBJ2-7, with 7 bases fitting TRBD1. The CDR3 contains 14 residues. CDR1 is SGHRS and CDR2 is YFSETQ in the germline V gene. V lost 4 bases and J lost 3; bases outside the gene matches: 7. The CDR3: CASSRTPGGYEQYV. CDR3 in DNA: TGCGCCAGCAGCCGAACACCAGGGGGCTACGAGCAGTACGTC.

V usage is TRBV20-1 and J usage is TRBJ2-2; D unclear. In germline, CDR1 is DFQATT, CDR2 SNEGSKA (reference sequence). Trimming took off 3 bases at V and 2 bases at J, with 16 bases between the two ends. This CDR3 comprises 16 residues. Written as DNA, the CDR3 is TGCAGTGCTAGCTCCCAAAGGAAGACTAACACCGGGGAGCTGTTTTTT. This sequence encodes CSASSQRKTNTGELFF.

This sequence joins TRBV6-6 and TRBJ2-7; D not resolved. V was cut by 0 bases and J by 0 bases, with 3 bases left in between. The CDR3 contains 13 residues. Germline values: CDR1 MNHNY, CDR2 SVGAGI (reference sequence). The CDR3 DNA reads TGTGCCAGCAGTTACTCCAGCTCCTACGAGCAGTACGTC. It encodes CASSYSSSYEQYV.

This chain connects TRBV20-1 to TRBJ1-3; no firm D call. Germline lookup yields CDR1 DFQATT and CDR2 SNEGSKA (reference sequence). Trimming pared 6 bases from V and 8 bases from J, leaving 11 bases between. CDR3 length: 11 residues. The CDR3 nucleotides are TGCAGTGCCGGAAGTGGGGACACCATATATTTT. Protein: CSAGSGDTIYF.

This clonotype was counted between two and nine times. DNA for the CDR3: TGTGCCAGCAGTTTACGTACTGGGCTCTCTAACTATGGCTACACCTTC. Amino acids: CASSLRTGLSNYGYTF. The chain employs TRBV27 and TRBJ1-2, with D hard to call. Germline values: CDR1 MNHEY, CDR2 SMNVEV (reference sequence). CDR3 length: 16 residues. Trimming stripped 2 bases from V and 0 bases from J, with 13 bases between.

This clonotype was observed a few times. This chain links TRBV21-1 with TRBJ2-5; TRBD2 is the table's D call, not checked against the DNA. TRBV21-1 is a pseudogene segment. CDR3 length: 20 amino acids. This CDR3 reads CASSKVTDLAAGTTQETQYF. The CDR3 region has the DNA TGTGCCAGCAGCAAAGTGACAGACCTAGCGGCGGGGACGACACAAGAGACCCAGTACTTC.

This chain links TRBV7-2 with TRBJ2-7; tentatively, D is TRBD1 (5 bases). Trimming left V 1 base short and J 6 bases short, with 16 bases between. The V gene's germline CDR1 is SGHTA and CDR2 FQGNSA. The CDR3 contains 15 residues. The CDR3 region is CASSLGPLGRFEQYF. CDR3 DNA sequence: TGTGCCAGCAGCTTAGGTCCCCTGGGGCGCTTCGAGCAGTACTTC.

The chain links TRBV5-1 to TRBJ2-2; D unresolved. The ends were cut back, 6 bases at V and 0 bases at J, with 12 bases in the middle. Germline CDR1 reads SGHRS; CDR2 reads YFSETQ. CDR3 length equals 15 residues. The CDR3 DNA reads TGCGCCAGCAAGATCATGTCCACGAACACCGGGGAGCTGTTTTTT. It codes for CASKIMSTNTGELFF.